The rows below give T cell receptor beta chains drawn from one sample of a study of blood T cell repertoires in COVID-19. The table came from immunoSEQ multiplex PCR; TCRdb's copy has only in-frame clones and leaves some out. The data show about 34,000 clones, about 92% seen once. The sequenced sample was peripheral blood. These receptor sequences come from a man aged 80 or over with acute or convalescent COVID-19. CDR3s include the opening cysteine and the closing phenylalanine or tryptophan. Fields, in order: V gene, J gene, clone size, CDR3 length, D gene, CDR3 protein, CDR3 DNA. A D gene is named only where the DNA matches it firmly. For some rows the clone size is stated as once, few or many, or as a class when expanded; others skip it.

v_gene: TRBV11-3
j_gene: TRBJ2-3
abundance: -
len: 17
d_gene: -
CDR3aa: CASSLGAGKTMADTQYF
CDR3nt: TGTGCCAGCAGCTTAGGGGCAGGGAAAACGATGGCAGATACGCAGTATTTT

v_gene: TRBV6-5
j_gene: TRBJ1-6
abundance: -
len: 15
d_gene: -
CDR3aa: CASTSVRGLGSPLHF
CDR3nt: TGTGCCAGCACCTCGGTAAGGGGTCTCGGCTCACCCCTCCACTTT

v_gene: TRBV5-6
j_gene: TRBJ1-5
abundance: once
len: 17
d_gene: -
CDR3aa: CASSFGGRAGSNQPQHF
CDR3nt: TGTGCCAGCAGCTTCGGGGGAAGGGCTGGGAGCAATCAGCCCCAGCATTTT

v_gene: TRBV5-1
j_gene: TRBJ1-2
abundance: -
len: 16
d_gene: TRBD1
CDR3aa: CASSFGTVQGAHGYTF
CDR3nt: TGCGCCAGCAGCTTTGGTACAGTGCAGGGGGCCCATGGCTACACCTTC

v_gene: TRBV7-8
j_gene: TRBJ2-3
abundance: -
len: 16
d_gene: -
CDR3aa: CASSLVTGHDTDTQYF
CDR3nt: TGTGCCAGCAGCTTAGTAACAGGACACGACACAGATACGCAGTATTTT

v_gene: TRBV28
j_gene: TRBJ1-2
abundance: once
len: 14
d_gene: TRBD1
CDR3aa: CASIQTRDRPGYTF
CDR3nt: TGTGCCAGCATCCAGACCCGGGACAGACCTGGCTACACCTTC

v_gene: TRBV7-9
j_gene: TRBJ2-2
abundance: -
len: 14
d_gene: TRBD1
CDR3aa: CASSDRGSTGELFF
CDR3nt: TGTGCCAGCAGTGACAGGGGATCCACCGGGGAGCTGTTTTTT

v_gene: TRBV5-8
j_gene: TRBJ1-1
abundance: -
len: 15
d_gene: -
CDR3aa: CASSIGQYRNTEAFF
CDR3nt: TGTGCCAGCAGCATAGGACAGTACCGAAACACTGAAGCTTTCTTT

v_gene: TRBV9
j_gene: TRBJ2-6
abundance: -
len: 18
d_gene: TRBD1
CDR3aa: CASSVARTGAGGANVLTF
CDR3nt: TGTGCCAGCAGCGTAGCCCGGACAGGGGCAGGCGGGGCCAACGTCCTGACTTTC

v_gene: TRBV6-1
j_gene: TRBJ1-2
abundance: -
len: 15
d_gene: -
CDR3aa: CASSEMGQTLYGYTF
CDR3nt: TGTGCCAGCAGTGAAATGGGGCAGACGCTTTATGGCTACACCTTC

v_gene: TRBV4-2
j_gene: TRBJ1-6
abundance: -
len: 16
d_gene: -
CDR3aa: CASSQDPSSYNSPLHF
CDR3nt: TGTGCCAGCAGCCAAGATCCCAGCTCCTATAATTCACCCCTCCACTTT

v_gene: TRBV11-3
j_gene: TRBJ2-1
abundance: -
len: 14
d_gene: TRBD2
CDR3aa: CASSFSGRNNEQFF
CDR3nt: TGTGCCAGCAGCTTTAGCGGGCGGAACAATGAGCAGTTCTTC

v_gene: TRBV11-2
j_gene: TRBJ2-1
abundance: -
len: 15
d_gene: TRBD1
CDR3aa: CASSLRQGARNEQFF
CDR3nt: TGTGCCAGCAGCTTAAGGCAGGGGGCGCGGAATGAGCAGTTCTTC

v_gene: TRBV28
j_gene: TRBJ1-6
abundance: -
len: 12
d_gene: -
CDR3aa: CASRTGMAPLHF
CDR3nt: TGTGCCAGCAGAACAGGGATGGCGCCCCTCCACTTT

v_gene: TRBV9
j_gene: TRBJ2-2
abundance: -
len: 17
d_gene: -
CDR3aa: CASSVGMGGWNTGELFF
CDR3nt: TGTGCCAGCAGCGTAGGAATGGGGGGATGGAACACCGGGGAGCTGTTTTTT

v_gene: TRBV27
j_gene: TRBJ2-7
abundance: -
len: 15
d_gene: -
CDR3aa: CASSLSAPSSYEQYF
CDR3nt: TGTGCCAGCAGTTTATCAGCCCCAAGCTCCTACGAGCAGTACTTC

v_gene: TRBV11-2
j_gene: TRBJ2-7
abundance: -
len: 16
d_gene: -
CDR3aa: CASSLVRGEGPYEQYF
CDR3nt: TGTGCCAGCAGCTTAGTGAGGGGGGAGGGTCCCTACGAGCAGTACTTC

v_gene: TRBV3-1/TRBV3-2
j_gene: TRBJ1-4
abundance: once
len: 15
d_gene: -
CDR3aa: CASSPRTATNEKLFF
CDR3nt: TGTGCCAGCAGCCCCCGGACAGCAACTAATGAAAAACTGTTTTTT

v_gene: TRBV10-2
j_gene: TRBJ1-1
abundance: once
len: 15
d_gene: TRBD1
CDR3aa: CASSGTGSGRTEAFF
CDR3nt: TGCGCCAGCAGTGGGACAGGGTCAGGGAGGACTGAAGCTTTCTTT

v_gene: TRBV5-1
j_gene: TRBJ2-6
abundance: -
len: 14
d_gene: -
CDR3aa: CASSTGTGANVLTF
CDR3nt: TGCGCCAGCAGTACAGGGACTGGGGCCAACGTCCTGACTTTC

v_gene: TRBV6-6
j_gene: TRBJ2-7
abundance: -
len: 17
d_gene: TRBD2
CDR3aa: CASSPQNPFTRGGEQYF
CDR3nt: TGTGCCAGCAGTCCGCAGAACCCCTTTACACGGGGGGGGGAGCAGTACTTC

v_gene: TRBV7-8
j_gene: TRBJ1-6
abundance: -
len: 17
d_gene: TRBD1
CDR3aa: CASSLAGTGAYNSPLHF
CDR3nt: TGTGCCAGCAGCTTAGCCGGGACAGGGGCTTATAATTCACCCCTCCACTTT

v_gene: TRBV7-8
j_gene: TRBJ2-7
abundance: once
len: 13
d_gene: TRBD1
CDR3aa: CASSSGQRREQYF
CDR3nt: TGTGCCAGCAGCTCGGGACAGCGGAGGGAGCAGTACTTC

v_gene: TRBV18
j_gene: TRBJ2-4
abundance: once
len: 14
d_gene: TRBD1
CDR3aa: CASSRDRGRDIQYF
CDR3nt: TGTGCCAGCTCACGGGACAGGGGGCGTGACATTCAGTACTTC

v_gene: TRBV7-9
j_gene: TRBJ2-7
abundance: -
len: 14
d_gene: -
CDR3aa: CASSLPSRPYEQYF
CDR3nt: TGTGCCAGCAGCTTACCGTCTCGTCCCTACGAGCAGTACTTC

v_gene: TRBV30
j_gene: TRBJ2-7
abundance: once
len: 14
d_gene: TRBD1
CDR3aa: CAWSVFEGAGEQYF
CDR3nt: TGTGCCTGGAGTGTATTTGAGGGGGCGGGCGAGCAGTACTTC